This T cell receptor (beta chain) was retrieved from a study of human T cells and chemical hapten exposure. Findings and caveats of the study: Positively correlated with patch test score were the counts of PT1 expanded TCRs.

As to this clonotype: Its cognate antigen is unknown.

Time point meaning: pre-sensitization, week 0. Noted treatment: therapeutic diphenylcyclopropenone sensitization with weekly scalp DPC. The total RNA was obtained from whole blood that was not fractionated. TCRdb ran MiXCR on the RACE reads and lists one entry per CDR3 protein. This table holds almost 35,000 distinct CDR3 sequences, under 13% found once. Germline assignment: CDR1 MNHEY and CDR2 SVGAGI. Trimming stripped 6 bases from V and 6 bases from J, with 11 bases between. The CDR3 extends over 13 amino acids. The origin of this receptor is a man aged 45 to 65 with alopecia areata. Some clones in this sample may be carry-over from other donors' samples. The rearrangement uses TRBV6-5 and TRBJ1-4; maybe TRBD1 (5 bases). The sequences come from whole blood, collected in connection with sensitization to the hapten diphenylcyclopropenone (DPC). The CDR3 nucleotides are TGTGCCAGCAGGGGGGGAGTGTATGAAAAACTGTTTTTT. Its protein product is CASRGGVYEKLFF.